One sample yielded the 13 T cell receptor beta chains listed below, sequenced in a study of blood T cell repertoires in COVID-19. Only in-frame clones appear in the TCRdb table, and some are missing; sequencing was by immunoSEQ multiplex PCR. The sample yields roughly 120,000 clones, around three quarters seen once. The sequencing sample was made of peripheral blood. The receptors originated from a man aged 70-80 years with acute or convalescent COVID-19.

V is TRBV24-1 and J is TRBJ2-2, with TRBD1 identical over 8 bases. V lost 7 bases to trimming and J lost 6 bases; unmatched junction nucleotides: 12. This CDR3 spans 16 amino acids. Germline CDR1 KGHDR, CDR2 SFDVKD. CDR3 loop: CATSSKGQGYPGELFF. The CDR3 bases are TGTGCCACCAGCTCGAAAGGACAGGGATATCCCGGGGAGCTGTTTTTT.

This chain uses TRBV7-9 with TRBJ1-2; 7 nucleotides agree with TRBD1. Trimming cost V 3 bases and J 8 bases; bases outside gene matches: 6. Germline CDR1 reads SEHNR; CDR2 reads FQNEAQ (reference sequence). This CDR3 is built from 13 residues. Here the CDR3 reads CASSFRDSGGYTF. DNA for the CDR3: TGTGCCAGCAGCTTCCGGGACAGTGGGGGCTACACCTTC.

CDR3 loop: CASNPGGRGTQYF. The CDR3 DNA reads as TGCGCCAGCAATCCGGGAGGCCGGGGTACGCAGTATTTT. The chain has TRBV5-1 and TRBJ2-3; 7 bases line up with TRBD2. There are 13 residues in the CDR3. With V trimmed by 6 bases and J by 8 bases, 9 bases remained unmatched. CDR1 is SGHRS, CDR2 YFSETQ, per germline.

This sequence joins TRBV25-1 and TRBJ1-4; D gene unclear. CDR3 length: 13 residues. Looked up from germline, CDR1 is MGHDK and CDR2 is SYGVNS. V was pared by 3 bases and J by 4 bases, with 6 bases between. CDR3 amino acids: CASSDSVNEKLFF. The CDR3 DNA sequence: TGTGCCAGCAGTGACTCGGTTAATGAAAAACTGTTTTTT.

The chain combines TRBV7-2 with TRBJ2-5; 8 nucleotides align to TRBD2. This CDR3 is built from 15 residues. The germline V gene has CDR1 SGHTA and CDR2 FQGNSA. Trimming removed 5 bases from V and 5 bases from J; junction bases left unmatched: 10. The CDR3 region is CASSTSGTRMETQYF. The CDR3 DNA reads TGTGCCAGCAGCACCTCGGGGACTAGGATGGAGACCCAGTACTTC.

This sequence joins TRBV27 and TRBJ1-6, with D possibly TRBD1 on 5 matching bases. CDR3 length equals 14 residues. The germline V gene has CDR1 MNHEY and CDR2 SMNVEV (reference sequence). V dropped 1 base and J dropped 8 bases, with 9 bases sitting between them. For the CDR3, the DNA is TGTGCCAGCAGTTTATACGGGGGAGATTCACCCCTCCACTTT. Translation gives CASSLYGGDSPLHF.

The rearrangement uses TRBV19 and TRBJ1-1, with D possibly TRBD1 on 6 matching bases. Germline values: CDR1 LNHDA, CDR2 SQIVND (reference sequence). This CDR3 spans 15 amino acids. V was trimmed by 4 bases and J by 0 bases, leaving 12 bases between them. The CDR3 sequence: CASSNRDTMNTEAFF. The CDR3 DNA reads TGTGCCAGTAGTAACCGGGACACCATGAACACTGAAGCTTTCTTT. The full variable domain, its missing parts supplied by reference TRBV19 and TRBJ1-1, is DGGITQSPKYLFRKEGQNVTLSCEQNLNHDAMYWYRQDPGQGLRLIYYSQIVNDFQKGDIAEGYSVSREKKESFPLTVTSAQKNPTAFYLCASSNRDTMNTEAFFGQGTRLTVV.

The chain links TRBV5-6 to TRBJ1-2, with 7 bases that match TRBD1. Germline V lookup: CDR1 SGHDT, CDR2 YYEEEE. V trimming: 4 bases; J trimming: 5 bases; junction bases outside the gene matches: 17. This CDR3 has 17 residues. CDR3 loop: CASSRPRGGTDLYGYTF. The CDR3 nucleotides are TGTGCCAGCAGCCGACCCCGTGGGGGGACAGACCTTTATGGCTACACCTTC. The full variable domain, rest sourced from reference TRBV5-6 and TRBJ1-2, is DAGVTQSPTHLIKTRGQQVTLRCSPKSGHDTVSWYQQALGQGPQFIFQYYEEEERQRGNFPDRFSGHQFPNYSSELNVNALLLGDSALYLCASSRPRGGTDLYGYTFGSGTRLTVV.

The V and J genes are TRBV7-2 and TRBJ1-6, with TRBD1 matching over 9 bases. CDR1 is SGHTA, CDR2 FQGNSA, per germline. V lost 3 bases to trimming and J lost 10 bases; unmatched junction nucleotides: 7. The CDR3 has 15 residues. The CDR3 loop is CASSFTGTGKSPLHF. The CDR3 DNA follows: TGTGCCAGCAGCTTTACCGGGACAGGGAAGTCACCCCTCCACTTT.

V gene TRBV27 combines with J gene TRBJ2-3, with TRBD1 matching over 11 bases. This CDR3 contains 16 residues. J was trimmed by 3 bases and V by 5 bases; bases with no gene match: 7. Germline-derived CDR1 and CDR2 are MNHEY and SMNVEV (reference sequence). The CDR3 nucleotides read TGTGCCAGCAGTCTACGGACAGGGGGCAGGACAGATACGCAGTATTTT. Protein: CASSLRTGGRTDTQYF.

V is TRBV19 and J is TRBJ2-1; TRBD2 might be the D (5 bases). Trimming removed 0 bases at V and 0 bases at J, with 6 bases between. The CDR3 runs to 15 residues. The germline V gene has CDR1 LNHDA and CDR2 SQIVND (reference sequence). The CDR3 DNA reads TGTGCCAGTAGTATAGAGGGGAGCTCCTACAATGAGCAGTTCTTC. Translated: CASSIEGSSYNEQFF.

This clone was counted only a few times. This chain uses TRBV21-1 with TRBJ2-7; whether TRBD2, the table's D call, matches the DNA was not checked. TRBV21-1 is a pseudogene segment. The CDR3 is 20 residues long. In nucleotides, the CDR3 is TGTGCCAGCAGCAAAGTAAGGCTAGCGGGAGTCCCCCTCAACCTCTACGAGCAGTACTTC. It codes for CASSKVRLAGVPLNLYEQYF.

The chain uses TRBV27 and TRBJ2-7; 9 nucleotides match TRBD1. This CDR3 comprises 16 residues. The germline gives CDR1 MNHEY, CDR2 SMNVEV (reference sequence). V shed 6 bases and J 2 bases; nucleotides not matched to a gene: 11. The CDR3 DNA is TGTGCCAGCAGCCCCTGGGTAGGGACAGGGCCCTACGAGCAGTACTTC. Translation: CASSPWVGTGPYEQYF.